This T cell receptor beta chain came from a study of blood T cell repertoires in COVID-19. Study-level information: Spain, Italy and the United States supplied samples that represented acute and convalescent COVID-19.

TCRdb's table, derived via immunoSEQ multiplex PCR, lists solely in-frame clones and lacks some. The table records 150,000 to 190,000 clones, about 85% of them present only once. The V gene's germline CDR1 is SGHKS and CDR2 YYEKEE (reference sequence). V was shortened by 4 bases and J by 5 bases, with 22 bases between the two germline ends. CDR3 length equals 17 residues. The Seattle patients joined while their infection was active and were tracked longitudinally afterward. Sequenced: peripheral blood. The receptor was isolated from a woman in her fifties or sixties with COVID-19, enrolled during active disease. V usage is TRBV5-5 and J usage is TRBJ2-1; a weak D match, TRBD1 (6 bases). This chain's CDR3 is CASSGSGYRVSNNEQFF. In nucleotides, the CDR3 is TGTGCCAGCAGCGGCTCGGGATACAGGGTGAGCAACAATGAGCAGTTCTTC.